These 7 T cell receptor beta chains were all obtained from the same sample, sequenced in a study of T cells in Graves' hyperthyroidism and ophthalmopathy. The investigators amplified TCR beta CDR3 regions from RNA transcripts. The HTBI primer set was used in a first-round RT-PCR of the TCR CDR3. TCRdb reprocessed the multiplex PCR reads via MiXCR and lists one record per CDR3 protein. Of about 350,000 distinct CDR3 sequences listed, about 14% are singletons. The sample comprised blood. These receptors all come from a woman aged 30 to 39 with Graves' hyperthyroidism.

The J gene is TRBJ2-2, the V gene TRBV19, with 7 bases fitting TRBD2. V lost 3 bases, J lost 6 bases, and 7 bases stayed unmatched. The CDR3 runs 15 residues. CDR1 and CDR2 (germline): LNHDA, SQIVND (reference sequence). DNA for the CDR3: TGTGCCAGTAGTATTTTGGCGGGAGTGGCCGGGGAGCTGTTTTTT. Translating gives CASSILAGVAGELFF.

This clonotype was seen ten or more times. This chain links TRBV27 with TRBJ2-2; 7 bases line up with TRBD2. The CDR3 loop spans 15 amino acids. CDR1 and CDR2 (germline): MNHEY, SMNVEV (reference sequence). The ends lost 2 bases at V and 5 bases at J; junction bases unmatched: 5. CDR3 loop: CASSLGTGGTGELFF. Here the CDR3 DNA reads TGTGCCAGCAGTTTAGGGACGGGGGGAACCGGGGAGCTGTTTTTT.

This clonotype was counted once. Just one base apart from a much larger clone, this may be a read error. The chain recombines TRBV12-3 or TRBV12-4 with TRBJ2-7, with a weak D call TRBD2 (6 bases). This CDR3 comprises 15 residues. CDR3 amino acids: CARSLNRLEVSEQYF. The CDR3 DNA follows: TGTGCCCGCAGTTTGAATAGACTAGAGGTTTCCGAGCAGTACTTC.

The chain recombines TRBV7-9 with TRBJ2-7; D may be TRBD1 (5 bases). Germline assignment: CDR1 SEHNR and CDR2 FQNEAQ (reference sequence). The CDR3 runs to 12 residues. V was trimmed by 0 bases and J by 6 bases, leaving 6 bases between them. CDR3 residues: CASSLAGVEQYF. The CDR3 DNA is TGTGCCAGCAGCTTAGCAGGGGTCGAGCAGTACTTC.

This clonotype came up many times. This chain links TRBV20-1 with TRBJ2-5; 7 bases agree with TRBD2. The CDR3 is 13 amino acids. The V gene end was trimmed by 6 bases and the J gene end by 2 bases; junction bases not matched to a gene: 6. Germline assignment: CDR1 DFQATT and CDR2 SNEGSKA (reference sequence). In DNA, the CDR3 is TGCAGTGCCCCGATCGGGGGGCAAGAGACCCAGTACTTC. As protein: CSAPIGGQETQYF.

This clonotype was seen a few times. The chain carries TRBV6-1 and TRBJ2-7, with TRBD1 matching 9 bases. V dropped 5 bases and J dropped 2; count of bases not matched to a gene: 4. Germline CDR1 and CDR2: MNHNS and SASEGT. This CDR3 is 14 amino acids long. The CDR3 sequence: CASSKGDRAYEQYF. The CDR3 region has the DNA TGTGCCAGCAGTAAAGGGGACAGGGCCTACGAGCAGTACTTC.

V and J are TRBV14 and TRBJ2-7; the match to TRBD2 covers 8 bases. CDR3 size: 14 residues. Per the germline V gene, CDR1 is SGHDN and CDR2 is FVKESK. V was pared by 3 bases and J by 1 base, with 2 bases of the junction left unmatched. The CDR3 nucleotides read TGTGCCAGCAGCCAGACTAGCGCTTCCTACGAGCAGTACTTC. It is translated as CASSQTSASYEQYF.